This entry lists 29 T cell receptor beta chains sequenced from one sample in a study of OX40 agonist ivuxolimab in advanced cancers. Using immunoSEQ multiplex PCR, the repertoire was profiled, and TCRdb retains in-frame clones only, with some absent. The sample has 67,000 or so clones, approximately 90% seen once. The sequenced sample was CD4+ or CD8+ T cells sorted from blood, obtained in a trial of the OX40 agonist ivuxolimab. The origin of the receptors is an adult with an advanced solid tumor such as melanoma, head and neck, liver or kidney cancer.

The CDR3 is CASSGRAEAFF. DNA for the CDR3: TGTGCCAGCAGTGGGAGGGCTGAAGCTTTCTTT. The rearrangement uses TRBV13 and TRBJ1-1; D gene uncertain. Germline V lookup: CDR1 PRHDT, CDR2 FYEKMQ (reference sequence). The CDR3 runs 11 residues. The V end lost 6 bases, the J end lost 6 bases, and 8 bases lay between the germline ends.

This clone was seen only once. V and J are TRBV9 and TRBJ1-1; D may be TRBD1 (6 bases). V dropped 0 bases and J dropped 0 bases, with 9 bases sitting between them. Germline V gives CDR1 SGDLS, CDR2 YYNGEE. This CDR3 spans 15 amino acids. The chain's CDR3 is CASSVAGAMNTEAFF. CDR3 in DNA: TGTGCCAGCAGCGTAGCAGGGGCTATGAACACTGAAGCTTTCTTT.

V is TRBV6-5 and J is TRBJ2-3; D unresolved. Germline CDR1 MNHEY, CDR2 SVGAGI. There are 12 residues in the CDR3. V was cut by 6 bases and J by 6 bases, with 10 bases left in between. The CDR3 is CASRHQEDTQYF. CDR3 nucleotide sequence: TGTGCCAGCAGACATCAGGAGGATACGCAGTATTTT.

The chain links TRBV10-3 to TRBJ2-1; 7 positions agree with TRBD1. With 7 bases clipped from V and 6 bases from J, the junction kept 9 bases outside the gene matches. Germline V CDR1 and CDR2: ENHRY, SYGVKD. The CDR3 totals 14 residues. CDR3 amino acids: CAITSSGTVNEQFF. The CDR3 DNA is TGTGCCATCACTAGTTCCGGGACAGTCAATGAGCAGTTCTTC.

This clone was seen just once. In DNA form, the CDR3 reads TGCGCCAGCAGCTTGGGGCGGGGGCTTAGCACAGATACGCAGTATTTT. Residues: CASSLGRGLSTDTQYF. The chain joins TRBV5-1 to TRBJ2-3; TRBD2 is a possible D gene (7 bases). Deletions cut 0 bases from V and 0 bases from J, with 11 bases between. This CDR3 contains 16 residues. CDR1 SGHRS and CDR2 YFSETQ come from the germline V gene.

The chain employs TRBV6-5 and TRBJ2-7, with a weak D call TRBD2 (5 bases). CDR3 length: 13 residues. V was cut by 5 bases and J by 6 bases, with 14 bases left in between. In germline, CDR1 is MNHEY, CDR2 SVGAGI. The CDR3 spells CASSKGSRGEQYF. CDR3 sequence (DNA): TGTGCCAGCAGTAAAGGAAGCCGGGGCGAGCAGTACTTC.

The J gene is TRBJ2-7, the V gene TRBV5-1, with 9 positions matching TRBD2. Losses at the gene ends were 6 bases for V and 2 bases for J; bases not matched to a gene: 6. In germline, CDR1 is SGHRS, CDR2 YFSETQ. This CDR3 comprises 14 residues. CDR3 protein: CASNGAGGPYEQYF. The DNA of the CDR3 is TGCGCCAGCAACGGGGCGGGAGGGCCCTACGAGCAGTACTTC.

The J gene is TRBJ1-2, the V gene TRBV28; D might be TRBD1 (5 bases). Germline V gene sequence: CDR1 MDHEN, CDR2 SYDVKM. The CDR3 runs to 14 residues. V gave up 7 bases and J gave up 4 bases, with 16 bases separating them. As DNA, the CDR3 is TGTGCCAGCATCTCGGACCAGGGTCTCTATGGCTACACCTTC. It translates to CASISDQGLYGYTF.

The rearrangement joins TRBV28 to TRBJ2-7; tentatively, D is TRBD1 (6 bases). Germline V gene data show CDR1 as MDHEN and CDR2 as SYDVKM. With 7 bases removed from V and 2 bases from J, the gap between germline ends came to 15 bases. This CDR3 spans 14 amino acids. CDR3 nucleotide sequence: TGTGCCAGCACCTCGGGGACACCCGCCTACGAGCAGTACTTC. Translation: CASTSGTPAYEQYF.

This sequence joins TRBV6-1 and TRBJ2-7; D unresolved. CDR3 length: 13 residues. The ends were cut back, 6 bases at V and 0 bases at J, with 9 bases in the middle. Germline V lookup: CDR1 MNHNS, CDR2 SASEGT. The CDR3 bases are TGTGCCAGCAGCGGCAGTTTCTCCTACGAGCAGTACTTC. Translated: CASSGSFSYEQYF.

V is TRBV7-3 and J is TRBJ2-3; weak D call: TRBD2 (6 bases). The CDR3 length is 15 residues. Germline V lookup: CDR1 SGHTA, CDR2 FQGTGA. V lost 5 bases and J 2 bases, leaving 14 bases between the germline ends. CDR3 amino acids: CASSPSGADTDTQYF. CDR3 DNA: TGTGCCAGCAGCCCGTCGGGAGCAGACACAGATACGCAGTATTTT. The full variable domain, with the rest looked up from reference TRBV7-3 and TRBJ2-3, is GAGVSQTPSNKVTEKGKYVELRCDPISGHTALYWYRQSLGQGPEFLIYFQGTGAADDSGLPNDRFFAVRPEGSVSTLKIQRTERGDSAVYLCASSPSGADTDTQYFGPGTRLTVL.

The chain couples TRBV9 to TRBJ2-2; D remains unclear. Trimming removed 4 bases at V and 9 bases at J, with 16 bases between. This CDR3 spans 14 amino acids. Germline CDR1 and CDR2: SGDLS and YYNGEE. The CDR3 here is CASSSRPGSRELFF. CDR3 nucleotides: TGTGCCAGCAGCTCCCGGCCCGGTTCCCGGGAGCTGTTTTTT.

This clone was picked up a small number of times. The V and J genes are TRBV19 and TRBJ2-7; 11 bases map to TRBD2. Looked up from germline, CDR1 is LNHDA and CDR2 is SQIVND (reference sequence). The CDR3 extends over 15 amino acids. V trimming: 4 bases; J trimming: 4 bases; junction bases outside the gene matches: 6. The CDR3 nucleotides are TGTGCCAGTAGTACCATAGCGGGAGGGGTTTACGAGCAGTACTTC. Protein sequence: CASSTIAGGVYEQYF.

This clone was counted a single time. The rearrangement links TRBV4-2 to TRBJ2-3, with a possible D match to TRBD2 (5 bases). There are 15 residues in the CDR3. V was clipped by 2 bases and J by 1 base, with 10 bases between them. Germline V gene lookup returns CDR1 LGHNA and CDR2 YNFKEQ. The CDR3 sequence is CASSQWFSGTDTQYF. CDR3 coding DNA: TGTGCCAGCAGCCAATGGTTTAGCGGCACAGATACGCAGTATTTT.

The CDR3 DNA is TGTGCCAGCAGTTTATTAGGGTTCGAGCAGTACTTC. It is translated as CASSLLGFEQYF. The chain couples TRBV28 to TRBJ2-7; no definite D call. Germline V gives CDR1 MDHEN, CDR2 SYDVKM. V was pared by 1 base and J by 6 bases, with 7 bases between. This CDR3 is built from 12 residues.

The chain employs TRBV2 and TRBJ2-7, with D possibly called TRBD1 or TRBD2 (5 bases each). Germline V gene data show CDR1 as SNHLY and CDR2 as FYNNEI. The V end lost 7 bases, the J end lost 2 bases, and 15 bases lay between the germline ends. The CDR3 is 14 amino acids. CDR3 in DNA: TGTGCCAGCACATCCGGGACGGTCACCTACGAGCAGTACTTC. Its protein is CASTSGTVTYEQYF.

This chain links TRBV25-1 with TRBJ2-1, with D possibly TRBD2 on 6 matching bases. The CDR3 loop spans 10 amino acids. V dropped 6 bases and J dropped 10 bases, with 7 bases sitting between them. The germline CDR1 and CDR2 sequences are MGHDK and SYGVNS. CDR3 protein: CASREGEQFF. In nucleotides, the CDR3 is TGTGCCAGCAGGGAGGGGGAGCAGTTCTTC.

This clone turned up a few times. The chain combines TRBV7-2 with TRBJ1-5; the D is unclear. The CDR3 spans 13 residues. V was clipped by 1 base and J by 3 bases, with 4 bases between them. Per germline, CDR1 SGHTA and CDR2 FQGNSA. This CDR3 is CASSLDNNQPQHF. Written as DNA, the CDR3 is TGTGCCAGCAGCTTAGACAACAATCAGCCCCAGCATTTT.

The chain recombines TRBV29-1 with TRBJ2-2; 7 bases fit TRBD1. From germline, CDR1 is SQVTM and CDR2 ANQGSEA. With V trimmed by 4 bases and J by 4 bases, 9 bases remained unmatched. This CDR3 contains 15 residues. CDR3 loop: CSVVVTGTATGELFF. The CDR3 coding sequence is TGCAGCGTTGTAGTTACTGGGACAGCCACCGGGGAGCTGTTTTTT.

V is TRBV5-1 and J is TRBJ1-2, with TRBD1 identical over 7 bases. V gave up 4 bases and J gave up 3 bases; unmatched junction bases: 6. There are 14 residues in the CDR3. Looked up from germline, CDR1 is SGHRS and CDR2 is YFSETQ. CDR3 loop: CASSIGQDDYGYTF. CDR3 sequence (DNA): TGCGCCAGCAGCATCGGACAGGATGACTATGGCTACACCTTC.

In DNA, the CDR3 is TGTGCCAGCAGCCAGACGGGAATAAAGCAAGAGACCCAGTACTTC. It yields the protein CASSQTGIKQETQYF. This rearrangement joins TRBV5-8 to TRBJ2-5; D is possibly TRBD2 (5 bases). This CDR3 is built from 15 residues. V was pared by 4 bases and J by 2 bases, with 15 bases between. Germline V gene data show CDR1 as SGHTS and CDR2 as YDEGEE.

The CDR3 loop is CASSATRSVGELFF. In nucleotides, the CDR3 is TGTGCCAGCAGCGCGACTAGGTCAGTCGGGGAGCTGTTTTTT. The rearrangement uses TRBV9 and TRBJ2-2, with D tentatively TRBD2 (6 bases). V was trimmed by 3 bases and J by 7 bases, leaving 13 bases between them. The CDR3 extends over 14 amino acids. Germline CDR1 SGDLS, CDR2 YYNGEE.

There are a few counts of this clone. This rearrangement joins TRBV28 to TRBJ1-5; D is unresolved. Trimming shortened V by 5 bases and J by 3 bases, and 8 bases separated the two germline ends. CDR3 length: 13 amino acids. Looked up from germline, CDR1 is MDHEN and CDR2 is SYDVKM. CDR3 nucleotide sequence: TGTGCCAGCAGTCAGCGGGCCAATCAGCCCCAGCATTTT. As protein: CASSQRANQPQHF.

V is TRBV7-8 and J is TRBJ1-1, with 12 nucleotides matching TRBD1. Germline loops: CDR1 SGHVS, CDR2 FQNEAQ. CDR3 length: 14 amino acids. V gave up 4 bases and J gave up 8 bases; unmatched junction bases: 5. CDR3: CASSWDRGPQEAFF. The CDR3 coding sequence is TGTGCCAGCAGCTGGGACAGGGGGCCTCAAGAAGCTTTCTTT.

The genes are TRBV28 and TRBJ1-4; D unclear. Germline assignment: CDR1 MDHEN and CDR2 SYDVKM. CDR3 length: 16 amino acids. V was shortened by 2 bases and J by 0 bases, with 10 bases between the two germline ends. CDR3 nucleotides: TGTGCCAGCAGTTTAAGGCAGGTTGCAACTAATGAAAAACTGTTTTTT. This codes for CASSLRQVATNEKLFF. Together with reference TRBV28 and TRBJ1-4, the CDR3 gives the full variable domain: DVKVTQSSRYLVKRTGEKVFLECVQDMDHENMFWYRQDPGLGLRLIYFSYDVKMKEKGDIPEGYSVSREKKERFSLILESASTNQTSMYLCASSLRQVATNEKLFFGSGTQLSVL.

The chain employs TRBV18 and TRBJ1-1; D not certain. The germline V gene encodes CDR1 KGHSH and CDR2 LQKENI. This CDR3 contains 12 residues. Trimming stripped 4 bases from V and 1 base from J, with 4 bases between. In DNA form, the CDR3 reads TGTGCCAGCTCACGGCAGAACACTGAAGCTTTCTTT. It is translated as CASSRQNTEAFF.

V is TRBV28 and J is TRBJ2-1, with TRBD2 matching 10 bases. Per the germline V gene, CDR1 is MDHEN and CDR2 is SYDVKM. The CDR3 spans 16 residues. J lost 8 bases, V lost 4 bases, and 11 bases had no gene match. DNA for the CDR3: TGTGCCAGCAGTTCCTCTGGACTAGCGGAGGGGGATGAGCAGTTCTTC. It translates to CASSSSGLAEGDEQFF. Together with reference TRBV28 and TRBJ2-1, the CDR3 gives the full variable domain: DVKVTQSSRYLVKRTGEKVFLECVQDMDHENMFWYRQDPGLGLRLIYFSYDVKMKEKGDIPEGYSVSREKKERFSLILESASTNQTSMYLCASSSSGLAEGDEQFFGPGTRLTVL.

DNA of the CDR3: TGTGCCAGCAGCTTCCTAGCGGACGCCTACAATGAGCAGTTCTTC. This encodes CASSFLADAYNEQFF. The chain joins TRBV11-2 to TRBJ2-1, with TRBD2 matching over 7 bases. The CDR3 is made up of 15 amino acids. In germline, CDR1 is SGHAT, CDR2 FQNNGV. Trimming removed 3 bases from V and 2 bases from J; junction bases left unmatched: 4.

A few counts support this clone. This specimen includes other DNA sequences encoding the same CDR3. This chain connects TRBV7-2 to TRBJ2-7; D is unresolved. Germline V gives CDR1 SGHTA, CDR2 FQGNSA. The CDR3 contains 11 residues. The V gene lost 5 bases and the J gene lost 1 base, with 3 bases spanning the gap. CDR3 bases: TGTGCCAGCAGCGTTTCCTACGAGCAGTACTTC. Translated: CASSVSYEQYF.